The 3 T cell receptor beta chains reported below all come from one sample, sequenced in a study of T-cell memory formation after mild COVID-19. TCRdb re-called the 5' RACE reads with MiXCR, one entry per CDR3 protein. The profile shows roughly 110,000 distinct CDR3 sequences, about a sixth of them singletons. Sequenced material: PBMCs or a T cell subset sorted from them (not recorded which). The receptors were sampled from an adult woman who had mild COVID-19 (a few samples of this study predate the infection). Cell type and time point are not known.

This clonotype was observed many times. One end of the junction varies from germline; a read error may be responsible. The chain links TRBV7-2 to TRBJ1-2; D might be TRBD1 (5 bases). Germline CDR1 is SGHTA and CDR2 is FQGNSA. This CDR3 region has 16 residues. CDR3 sequence: CASSLGTDKGSRKLSF. The CDR3 DNA is TGTGCCAGCAGTCTCGGGACGGACAAAGGTTCTAGAAAACTTTCCTTC. Using reference TRBV7-2 and TRBJ1-2 for the parts outside the CDR3, the full variable domain is GAGVSQSPSNKVTEKGKDVELRCDPISGHTALYWYRQSLGQGLEFLIYFQGNSAPDKSGLPSDRFSAERTGGSVSTLTIQRTQQEDSAVYLCASSLGTDKGSRKLSFGSGTRLTVV.

V gene TRBV25-1 combines with J gene TRBJ2-5; D tentatively fits TRBD1 or TRBD2 (5 bases each). Looked up from germline, CDR1 is MGHDK and CDR2 is SYGVNS. The CDR3 sequence is 12 residues long. With 6 bases removed from V and 3 bases from J, the gap between germline ends came to 8 bases. The CDR3: CASRGPKETQYF. The CDR3 bases are TGTGCCAGCAGGGGACCGAAAGAGACCCAGTACTTC.

This clonotype has only a few counts. The genes are TRBV5-6 and TRBJ1-1, with 10 bases matching TRBD1. The CDR3 contains 15 residues. Trimming removed 0 bases from V and 3 bases from J; junction bases left unmatched: 2. The V gene's germline CDR1 is SGHDT and CDR2 YYEEEE. CDR3 residues: CASSLEGQGHTEAFF. The CDR3 DNA sequence: TGTGCCAGCAGCTTGGAGGGACAGGGGCACACTGAAGCTTTCTTT.